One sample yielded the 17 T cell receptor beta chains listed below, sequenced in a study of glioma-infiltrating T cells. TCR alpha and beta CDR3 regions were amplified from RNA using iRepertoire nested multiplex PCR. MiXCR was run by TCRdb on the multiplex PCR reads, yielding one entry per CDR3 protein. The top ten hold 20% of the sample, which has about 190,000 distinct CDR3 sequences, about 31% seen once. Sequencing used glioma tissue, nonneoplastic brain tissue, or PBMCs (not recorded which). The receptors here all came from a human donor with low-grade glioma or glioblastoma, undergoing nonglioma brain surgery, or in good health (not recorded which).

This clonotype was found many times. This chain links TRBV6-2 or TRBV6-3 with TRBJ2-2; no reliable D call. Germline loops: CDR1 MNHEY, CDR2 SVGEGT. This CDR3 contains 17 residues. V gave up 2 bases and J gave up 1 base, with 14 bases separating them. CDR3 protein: CASSYTGPPLNTGELFF. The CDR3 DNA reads TGTGCCAGCAGTTACACGGGTCCGCCCTTGAACACCGGGGAGCTGTTTTTT.

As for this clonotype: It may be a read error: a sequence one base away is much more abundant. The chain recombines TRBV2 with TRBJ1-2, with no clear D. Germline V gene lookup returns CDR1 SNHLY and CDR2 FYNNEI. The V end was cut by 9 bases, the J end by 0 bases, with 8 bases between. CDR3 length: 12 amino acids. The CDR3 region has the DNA TGTGCCAGGCGCCGGGCTAACTATGGCTACACCTTC. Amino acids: CARRRANYGYTF.

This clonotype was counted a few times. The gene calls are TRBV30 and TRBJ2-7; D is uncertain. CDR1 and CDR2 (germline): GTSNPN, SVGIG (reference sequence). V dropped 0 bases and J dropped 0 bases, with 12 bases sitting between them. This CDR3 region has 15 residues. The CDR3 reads CAWSVRRLSSYEQYF. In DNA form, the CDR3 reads TGTGCCTGGAGTGTACGGCGGCTTAGCTCCTACGAGCAGTACTTC.

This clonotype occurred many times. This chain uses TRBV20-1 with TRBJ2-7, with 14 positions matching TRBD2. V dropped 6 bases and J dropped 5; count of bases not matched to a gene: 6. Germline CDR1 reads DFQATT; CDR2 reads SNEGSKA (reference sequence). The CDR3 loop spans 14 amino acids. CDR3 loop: CSAYGLAGGDEQYF. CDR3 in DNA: TGCAGTGCATACGGACTAGCGGGAGGAGACGAGCAGTACTTC.

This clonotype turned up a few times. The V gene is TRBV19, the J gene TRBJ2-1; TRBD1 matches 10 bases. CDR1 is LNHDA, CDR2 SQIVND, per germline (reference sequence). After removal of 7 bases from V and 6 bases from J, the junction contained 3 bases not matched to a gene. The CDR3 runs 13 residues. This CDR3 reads CASTGQGFNEQFF. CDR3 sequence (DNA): TGTGCCAGTACGGGACAGGGGTTCAATGAGCAGTTCTTC.

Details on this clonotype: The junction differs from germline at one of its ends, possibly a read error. This CDR3 reads CASSQVASSYNEHFF. In DNA, the CDR3 is TGTGCCAGCAGCCAGGTCGCTAGCTCCTACAATGAGCATTTCTTC. This sequence joins TRBV7-2 and TRBJ2-1, with D perhaps matching TRBD2 (5 bases). CDR3 length: 15 residues. The V gene's germline CDR1 is SGHTA and CDR2 FQGNSA.

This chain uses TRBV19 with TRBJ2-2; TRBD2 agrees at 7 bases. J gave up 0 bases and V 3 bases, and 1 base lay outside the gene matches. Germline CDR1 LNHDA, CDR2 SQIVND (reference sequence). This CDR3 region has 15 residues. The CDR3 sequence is CASSMSGTNTGELFF. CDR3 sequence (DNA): TGTGCCAGTAGTATGAGCGGGACGAACACCGGGGAGCTGTTTTTT.

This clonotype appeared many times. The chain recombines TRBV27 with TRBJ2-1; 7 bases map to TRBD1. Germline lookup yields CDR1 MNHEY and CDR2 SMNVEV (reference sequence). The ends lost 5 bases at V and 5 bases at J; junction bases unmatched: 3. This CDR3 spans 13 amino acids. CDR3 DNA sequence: TGTGCCAGCAGTGGGGACAGTCACAATGAGCAGTTCTTC. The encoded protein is CASSGDSHNEQFF.

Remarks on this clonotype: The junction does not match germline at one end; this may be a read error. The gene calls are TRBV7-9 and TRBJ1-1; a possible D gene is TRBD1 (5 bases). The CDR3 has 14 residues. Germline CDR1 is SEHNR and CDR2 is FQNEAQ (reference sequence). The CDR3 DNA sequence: TGTCCCAGCAGCTTACACGGGGGAGAGACTGAAGCTTTCTTT. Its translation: CPSSLHGGETEAFF.

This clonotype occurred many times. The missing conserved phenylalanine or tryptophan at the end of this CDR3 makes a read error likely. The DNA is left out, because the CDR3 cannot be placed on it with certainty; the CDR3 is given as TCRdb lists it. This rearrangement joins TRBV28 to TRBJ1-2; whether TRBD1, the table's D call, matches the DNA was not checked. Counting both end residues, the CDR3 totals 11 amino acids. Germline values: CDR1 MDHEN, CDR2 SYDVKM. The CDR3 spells CASSSPTGSLV.

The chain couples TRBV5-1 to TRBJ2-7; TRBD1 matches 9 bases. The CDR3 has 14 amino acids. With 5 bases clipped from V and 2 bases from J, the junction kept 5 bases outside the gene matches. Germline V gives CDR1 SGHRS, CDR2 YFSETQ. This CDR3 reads CASRQRQGAYEQYF. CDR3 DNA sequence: TGCGCCAGCAGACAGAGACAGGGGGCCTACGAGCAGTACTTC.

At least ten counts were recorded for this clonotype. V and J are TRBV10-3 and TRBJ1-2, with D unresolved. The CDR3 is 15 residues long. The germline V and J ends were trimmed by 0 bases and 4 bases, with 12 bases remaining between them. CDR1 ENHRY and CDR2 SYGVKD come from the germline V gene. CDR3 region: CAISESIDSFYGYTF. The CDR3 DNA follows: TGTGCCATCAGTGAGTCGATCGACTCATTCTATGGCTACACCTTC.

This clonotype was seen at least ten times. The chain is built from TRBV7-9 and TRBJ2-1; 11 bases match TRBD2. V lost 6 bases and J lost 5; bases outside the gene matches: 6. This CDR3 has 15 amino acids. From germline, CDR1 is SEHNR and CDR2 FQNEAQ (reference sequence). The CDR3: CASSKLAGAHNEQFF. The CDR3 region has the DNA TGTGCCAGCAGTAAACTAGCGGGGGCTCACAATGAGCAGTTCTTC.

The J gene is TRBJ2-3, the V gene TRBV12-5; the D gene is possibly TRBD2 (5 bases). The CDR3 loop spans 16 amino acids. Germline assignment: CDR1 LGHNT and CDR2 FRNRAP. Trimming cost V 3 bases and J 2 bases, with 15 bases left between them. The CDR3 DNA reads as TGTGCTAGTGGTTTAGGTACGCAGCGGACCACAGATACGCAGTATTTT. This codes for CASGLGTQRTTDTQYF.

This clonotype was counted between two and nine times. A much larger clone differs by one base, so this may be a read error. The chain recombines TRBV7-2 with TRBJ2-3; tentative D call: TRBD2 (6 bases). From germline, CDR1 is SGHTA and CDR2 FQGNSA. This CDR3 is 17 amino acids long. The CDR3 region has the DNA TGTGCCGGCAGCTCTGTCCCCCTCTCGACTAGTTTCAATACGCAGTATTTT. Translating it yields CAGSSVPLSTSFNTQYF.

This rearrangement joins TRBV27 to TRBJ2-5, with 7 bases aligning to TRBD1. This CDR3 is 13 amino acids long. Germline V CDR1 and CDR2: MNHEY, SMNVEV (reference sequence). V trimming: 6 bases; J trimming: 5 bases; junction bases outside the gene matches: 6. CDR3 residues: CASRPGQTETQYF. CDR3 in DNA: TGTGCCAGCAGACCGGGACAGACGGAGACCCAGTACTTC.

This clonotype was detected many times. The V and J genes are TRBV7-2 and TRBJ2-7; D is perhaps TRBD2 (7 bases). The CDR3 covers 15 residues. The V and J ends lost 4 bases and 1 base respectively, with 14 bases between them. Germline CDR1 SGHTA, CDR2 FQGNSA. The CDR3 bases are TGTGCCAGCAGCTCCCGAGAGGGGGGGTCCTACGAGCAGTACTTC. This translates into CASSSREGGSYEQYF.